The T cell receptor beta chain described here comes from a study of tumor and adjacent non-tumor tissue in lung cancer. For the study at large: Histology: about a dozen adenocarcinoma, a couple of squamous cell carcinoma, 1 small cell lung cancer. Each sample yielded a few million productive TCRbeta reads on average.

No cell sorting was done before RNA was extracted from the tissue. Between August and November 2014, newly diagnosed, chemotherapy-naive lung cancer patients underwent thoracic surgery in China. Study-level findings and limits: Compared with tumor, normal lung showed significantly lower TCR diversity.

With respect to this clonotype: Its antigen is undetermined.

Three rounds of nested PCR, following a modified ARM-PCR protocol, produced the TCRbeta library. TCRdb re-analysed the multiplex PCR reads in MiXCR, keeping a single row per CDR3 protein. The sample has 130,000 or so distinct CDR3 sequences; about 66% are singletons. The CDR3 loop spans 12 amino acids. The V and J ends lost 0 bases and 14 bases respectively, with 15 bases between them. Germline CDR1 reads DFQATT; CDR2 reads SNEGSKA (reference sequence). This chain uses TRBV20-1 with TRBJ2-3; a weak D match, TRBD2 (6 bases). The source of this sequence is a man younger than 40 with non-small cell lung cancer. Sequences were obtained from lung tumor tissue. For the CDR3, the DNA is TGCAGTGCTAGAGATATACTAGCAGGCCTGTATTTT. Encoded protein: CSARDILAGLYF.